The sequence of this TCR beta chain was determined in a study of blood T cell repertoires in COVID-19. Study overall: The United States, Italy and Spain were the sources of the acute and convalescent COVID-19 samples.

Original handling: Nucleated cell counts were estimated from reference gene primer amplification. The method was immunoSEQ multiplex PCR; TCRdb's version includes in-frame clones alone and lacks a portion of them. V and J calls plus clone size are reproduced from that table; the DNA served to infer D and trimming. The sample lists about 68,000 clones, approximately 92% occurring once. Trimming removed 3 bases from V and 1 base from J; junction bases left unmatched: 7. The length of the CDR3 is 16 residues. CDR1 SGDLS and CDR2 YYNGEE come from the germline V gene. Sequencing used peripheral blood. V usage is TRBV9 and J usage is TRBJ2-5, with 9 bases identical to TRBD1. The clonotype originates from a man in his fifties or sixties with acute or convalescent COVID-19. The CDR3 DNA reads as TGTGCCAGCAGCGCCCACCCGGGACAGGGCCAAGAGACCCAGTACTTC. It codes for CASSAHPGQGQETQYF.